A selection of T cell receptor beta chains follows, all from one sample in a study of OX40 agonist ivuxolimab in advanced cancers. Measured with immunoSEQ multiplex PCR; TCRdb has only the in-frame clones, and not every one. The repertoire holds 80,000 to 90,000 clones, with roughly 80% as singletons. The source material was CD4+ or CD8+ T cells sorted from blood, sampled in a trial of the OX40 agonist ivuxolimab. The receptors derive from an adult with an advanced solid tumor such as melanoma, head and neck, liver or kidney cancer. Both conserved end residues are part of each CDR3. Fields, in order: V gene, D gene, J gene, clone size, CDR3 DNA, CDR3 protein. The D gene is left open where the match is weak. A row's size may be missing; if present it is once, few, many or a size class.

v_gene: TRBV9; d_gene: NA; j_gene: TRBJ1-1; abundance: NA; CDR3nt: TGTGCCAGCAGCGTAGGGCAGAGCACTGAAGCTTTCTTT; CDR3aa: CASSVGQSTEAFF
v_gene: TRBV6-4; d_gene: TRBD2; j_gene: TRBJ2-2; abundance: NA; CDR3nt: TGTGCCAGCAGTGTTAGTAGCGGGGTCACCGGGGAGCTGTTTTTT; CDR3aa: CASSVSSGVTGELFF
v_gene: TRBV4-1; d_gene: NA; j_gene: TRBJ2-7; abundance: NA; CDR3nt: TGCGCCAGCAGCCCCGGGGTCCGTCCCTACGAGCAGTACTTC; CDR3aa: CASSPGVRPYEQYF
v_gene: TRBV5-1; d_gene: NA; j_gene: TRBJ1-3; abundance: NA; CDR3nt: TGCGCCAGCAGCACTACAGGGTCCGGAAACACCATATATTTT; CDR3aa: CASSTTGSGNTIYF
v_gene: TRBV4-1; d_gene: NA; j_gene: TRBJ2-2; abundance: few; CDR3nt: TGCGCCAGCAGCCCCGGACCTTTTGGGCAGAGCACCGGGGAGCTGTTTTTT; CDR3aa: CASSPGPFGQSTGELFF
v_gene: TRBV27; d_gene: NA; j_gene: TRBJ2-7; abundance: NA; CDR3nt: TGTGCCAGCAGTTTATTCAGGGAGTACGAGCAGTACTTC; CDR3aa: CASSLFREYEQYF
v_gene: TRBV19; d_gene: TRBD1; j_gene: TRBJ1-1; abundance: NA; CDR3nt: TGTGCCAGTAGTATAGATCGGACAGGGATAGGGGCTTTCTTT; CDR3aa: CASSIDRTGIGAFF
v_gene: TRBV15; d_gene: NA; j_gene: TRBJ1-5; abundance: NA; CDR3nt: TGTGCCACCTCACTCCGGGACCCTTGGCCCCAGCATTTT; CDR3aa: CATSLRDPWPQHF
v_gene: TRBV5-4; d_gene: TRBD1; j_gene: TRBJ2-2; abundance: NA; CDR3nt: TGTGCCAGCAGCTTGGTAGGGACAGGCCTGCCCGGGGAGCTGTTTTTT; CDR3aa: CASSLVGTGLPGELFF
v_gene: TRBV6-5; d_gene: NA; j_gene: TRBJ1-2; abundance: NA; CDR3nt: TGTGCCAGCAGTTACGGCAGTTCCGAGTATGGCTACACCTTC; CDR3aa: CASSYGSSEYGYTF
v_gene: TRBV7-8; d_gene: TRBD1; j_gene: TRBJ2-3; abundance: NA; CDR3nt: TGTGCCAGCAGCTTGGGGAGAGGACAGGGGGTCTTGGATACGCAGTATTTT; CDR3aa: CASSLGRGQGVLDTQYF
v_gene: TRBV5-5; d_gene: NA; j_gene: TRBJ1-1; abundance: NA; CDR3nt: TGTGCCAGCAGCTTGGCGGCAGGGGAGTACACTGAAGCTTTCTTT; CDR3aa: CASSLAAGEYTEAFF
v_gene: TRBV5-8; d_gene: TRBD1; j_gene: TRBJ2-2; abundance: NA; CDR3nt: TGTGCCAGCAGCTTGGGCCGGACAGGGCACACCGGGGAGCTGTTTTTT; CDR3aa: CASSLGRTGHTGELFF
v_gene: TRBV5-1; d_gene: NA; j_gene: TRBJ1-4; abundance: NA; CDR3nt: TGCGCCAGCAGCTTGGAGAGGGGTAATGAAAAACTGTTTTTT; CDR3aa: CASSLERGNEKLFF
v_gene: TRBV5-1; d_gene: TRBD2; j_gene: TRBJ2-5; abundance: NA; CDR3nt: TGCGCCAGCAGCTTGACGCTAGCGGGGATACAAGAGACCCAGTACTTC; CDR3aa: CASSLTLAGIQETQYF
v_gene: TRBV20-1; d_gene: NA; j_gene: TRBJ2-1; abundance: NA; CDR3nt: TGCAGTGCTAGAAACCTATTCGTGGAGTTCTTC; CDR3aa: CSARNLFVEFF
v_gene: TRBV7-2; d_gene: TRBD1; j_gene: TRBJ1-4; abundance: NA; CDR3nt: TGTGCCAGCAGCTCAACCGGGACAGTCAATGAAAAACTGTTTTTT; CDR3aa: CASSSTGTVNEKLFF
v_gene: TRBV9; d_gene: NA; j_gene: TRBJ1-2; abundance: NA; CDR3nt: TGTGCCAGCAGCGTAGGTGGAGAGGACGGTTATGGCTACACCTTC; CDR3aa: CASSVGGEDGYGYTF
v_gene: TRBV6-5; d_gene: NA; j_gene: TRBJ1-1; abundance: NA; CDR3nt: TGTGCCAGCAGTTCCTACCGGATCTTACAGAACACTGAAGCTTTCTTT; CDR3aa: CASSSYRILQNTEAFF
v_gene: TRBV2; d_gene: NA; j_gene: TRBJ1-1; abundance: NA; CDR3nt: TGTGCCAGCAGTGAAAGGAGGTACGGGGTCACTGAAGCTTTCTTT; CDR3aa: CASSERRYGVTEAFF
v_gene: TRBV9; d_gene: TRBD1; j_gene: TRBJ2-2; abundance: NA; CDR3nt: TGTGCCAGCAGCGCGGGACAGGGGAACACCGGGGAGCTGTTTTTT; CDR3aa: CASSAGQGNTGELFF
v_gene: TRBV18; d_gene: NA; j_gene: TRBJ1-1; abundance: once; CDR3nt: TGTGCCAGCTCACCAAGGGGAGTGAACACTGAAGCTTTCTTT; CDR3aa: CASSPRGVNTEAFF
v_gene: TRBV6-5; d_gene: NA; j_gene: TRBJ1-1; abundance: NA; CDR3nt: TGTGCCAGCAGCGGGAGGGGGGCGCCGAGTACTGAAGCTTTCTTT; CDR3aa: CASSGRGAPSTEAFF
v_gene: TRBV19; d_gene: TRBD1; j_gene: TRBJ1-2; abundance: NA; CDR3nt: TGTGCCAGTAGCCCACCGACAGGGAACTATGGCTACACCTTC; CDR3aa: CASSPPTGNYGYTF
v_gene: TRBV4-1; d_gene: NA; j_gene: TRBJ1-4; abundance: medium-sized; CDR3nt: TGCGCCAGCAGCCAAGAGCCGGGGGACGGAAATGAAAAACTGTTTTTT; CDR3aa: CASSQEPGDGNEKLFF
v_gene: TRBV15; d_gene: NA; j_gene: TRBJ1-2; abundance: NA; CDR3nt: TGTGCCACCAGCAGAGATCCCGGAGTCAACTATGGCTACACCTTC; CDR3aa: CATSRDPGVNYGYTF
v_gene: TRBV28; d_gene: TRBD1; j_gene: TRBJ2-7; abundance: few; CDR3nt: TGTGCCATAATAGGACAGGGGACAACCGGGGAGCAGTACTTC; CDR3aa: CAIIGQGTTGEQYF
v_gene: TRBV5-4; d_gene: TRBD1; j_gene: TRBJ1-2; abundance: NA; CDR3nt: TGTGCCAGCAGTCCAATTAGACAGGGGGGTCCGGGCTATGGCTACACCTTC; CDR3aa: CASSPIRQGGPGYGYTF
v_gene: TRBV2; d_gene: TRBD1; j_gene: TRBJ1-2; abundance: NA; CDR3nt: TGTGCCAGCACCCTGGGACAGGGGTATGGCTACACCTTC; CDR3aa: CASTLGQGYGYTF
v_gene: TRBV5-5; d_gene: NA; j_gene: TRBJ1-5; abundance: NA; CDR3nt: TGTGCCAGCAGCCTGGACAACCTCTCGGATCAGCCCCAGCATTTT; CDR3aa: CASSLDNLSDQPQHF
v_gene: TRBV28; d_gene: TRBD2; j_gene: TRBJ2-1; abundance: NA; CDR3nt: TGTGCCAGCAGTTCCATCCTGGCGGGGGGGCCCCGAGATGATGAGCAGTTCTTC; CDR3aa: CASSSILAGGPRDDEQFF
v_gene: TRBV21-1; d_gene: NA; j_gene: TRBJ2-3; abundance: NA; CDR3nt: TGTGCCAGCAGCAAAGCGCGCGAGGGTTGCACAGATACGCAGTATTTT; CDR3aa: CASSKAREGCTDTQYF
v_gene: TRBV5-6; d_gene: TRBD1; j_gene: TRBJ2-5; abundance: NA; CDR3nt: TGTGCCAGCAGCTTTGAGACAGGGTATGCGGGAGAGACCCAGTACTTC; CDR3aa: CASSFETGYAGETQYF
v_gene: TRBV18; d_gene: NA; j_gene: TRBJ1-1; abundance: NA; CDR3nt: TGTGCCAGCTCACGGACGGAAGACACTGAAGCTTTCTTT; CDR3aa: CASSRTEDTEAFF
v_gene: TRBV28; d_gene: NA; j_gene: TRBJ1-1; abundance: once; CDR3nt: TGTGCCAGCCGGATAGCGGGTTTGGTTACTGAAGCTTTCTTT; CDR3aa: CASRIAGLVTEAFF
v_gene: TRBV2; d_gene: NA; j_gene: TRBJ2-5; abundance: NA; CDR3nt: TGTGCCAGCAGTGACGCCAGCGCGGAGTACTTC; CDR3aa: CASSDASAEYF
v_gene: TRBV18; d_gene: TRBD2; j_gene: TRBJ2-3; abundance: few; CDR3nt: TGTGCCAGCTCAATTCTAGCGGGGAAAGATACGCAGTATTTT; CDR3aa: CASSILAGKDTQYF
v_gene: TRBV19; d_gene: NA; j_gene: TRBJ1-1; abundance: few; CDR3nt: TGTGCCAGTAGTATCCCCTTCGTACGCACTGAAGCTTTCTTT; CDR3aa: CASSIPFVRTEAFF
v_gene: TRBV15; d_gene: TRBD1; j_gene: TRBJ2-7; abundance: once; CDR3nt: TGTGCCACCAGCAGAGAGGACAGGGGGTCCTACGAGCAGTACTTC; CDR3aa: CATSREDRGSYEQYF
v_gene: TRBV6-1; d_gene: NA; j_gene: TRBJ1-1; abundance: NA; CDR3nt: TGTGCCAGCACCAATATGAACACTGAAGCTTTCTTT; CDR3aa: CASTNMNTEAFF
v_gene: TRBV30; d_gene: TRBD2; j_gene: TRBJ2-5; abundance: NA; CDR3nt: TGTGCCTGGAGAGTTAGCGGGGGGGCAGAGACCCAGTACTTC; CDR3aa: CAWRVSGGAETQYF
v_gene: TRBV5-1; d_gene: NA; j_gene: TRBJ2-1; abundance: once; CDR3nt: TGCGCCAGCAGCTTGGAGGGGCGTAGCGTCCATGAGCAGTTCTTC; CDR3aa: CASSLEGRSVHEQFF
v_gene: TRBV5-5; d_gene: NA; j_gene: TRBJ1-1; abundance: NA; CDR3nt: TGTGCCAGCAGCTTTGAGGGGTTGAACACTGAAGCTTTCTTT; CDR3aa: CASSFEGLNTEAFF
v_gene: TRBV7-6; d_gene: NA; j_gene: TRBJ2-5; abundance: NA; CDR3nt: TGTGCCAGCAGCATTACTTTGATGGAGACCCAGTACTTC; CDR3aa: CASSITLMETQYF
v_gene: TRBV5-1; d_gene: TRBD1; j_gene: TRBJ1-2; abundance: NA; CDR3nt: TGCGCCAGCAGCCGTGGACAGGGTAACTATGGCTACACCTTC; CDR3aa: CASSRGQGNYGYTF
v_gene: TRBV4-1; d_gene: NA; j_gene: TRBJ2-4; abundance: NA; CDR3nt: TGCGCCAGCAGCCAAGCAGGGGACCTCAAAAACATTCAGTACTTC; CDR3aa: CASSQAGDLKNIQYF
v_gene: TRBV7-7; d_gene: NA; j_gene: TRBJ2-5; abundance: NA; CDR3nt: TGTGCCAGCAGCTTAACTCCCGGAGGGGAGACCCAGTACTTC; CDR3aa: CASSLTPGGETQYF
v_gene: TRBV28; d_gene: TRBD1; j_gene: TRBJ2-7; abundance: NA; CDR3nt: TGTGCCAGCAGACGTCGGACAGGAGGCTACGAGCAGTACTTC; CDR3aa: CASRRRTGGYEQYF
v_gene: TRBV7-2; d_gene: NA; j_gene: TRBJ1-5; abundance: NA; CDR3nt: TGTGCCAGCAGCCGGGAGTGGAACAATCAGCCCCAGCATTTT; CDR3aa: CASSREWNNQPQHF